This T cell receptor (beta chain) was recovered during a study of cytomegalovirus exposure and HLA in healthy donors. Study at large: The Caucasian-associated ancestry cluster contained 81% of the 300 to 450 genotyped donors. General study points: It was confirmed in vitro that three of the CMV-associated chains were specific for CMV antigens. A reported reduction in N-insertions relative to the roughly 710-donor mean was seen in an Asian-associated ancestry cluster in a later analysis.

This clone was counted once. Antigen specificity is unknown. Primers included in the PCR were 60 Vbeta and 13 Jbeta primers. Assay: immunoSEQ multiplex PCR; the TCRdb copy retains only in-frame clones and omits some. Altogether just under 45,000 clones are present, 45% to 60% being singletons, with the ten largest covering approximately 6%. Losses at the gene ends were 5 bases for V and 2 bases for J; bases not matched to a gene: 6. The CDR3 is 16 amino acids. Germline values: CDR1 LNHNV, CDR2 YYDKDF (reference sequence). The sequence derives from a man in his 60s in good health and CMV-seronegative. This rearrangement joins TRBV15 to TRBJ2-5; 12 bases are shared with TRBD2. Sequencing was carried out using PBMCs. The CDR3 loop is CATSPGLAGRQETQYF. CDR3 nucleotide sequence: TGTGCCACCAGCCCAGGACTAGCGGGAAGGCAAGAGACCCAGTACTTC.